The next 11 T cell receptor beta chains were all read from a single sample in a study of cytomegalovirus exposure and HLA in healthy donors. This PCR relied on a set of 60 Vbeta primers and 13 Jbeta primers. Produced via immunoSEQ multiplex PCR; TCRdb's table is partial and in-frame only. Of about 180,000 clones listed, approximately 80% are singletons. Sequencing input: PBMCs. The receptors stem from a man younger than 35 in good health and CMV-seronegative.

V is TRBV2 and J is TRBJ2-4, with 7 bases identical to TRBD2. Trimming took 5 bases from V and 9 from J; bases not matched to a gene: 7. This CDR3 is built from 13 residues. Germline loops: CDR1 SNHLY, CDR2 FYNNEI. CDR3 coding DNA: TGTGCCAGCAGTCTCGGACTAGTCGGCATTCAGTACTTC. The encoded protein is CASSLGLVGIQYF. The full variable domain, rest sourced from reference TRBV2 and TRBJ2-4, is EPEVTQTPSHQVTQMGQEVILRCVPISNHLYFYWYRQILGQKVEFLVSFYNNEISEKSEIFDDQFSVERPDGSNFTLKIRSTKLEDSAMYFCASSLGLVGIQYFGAGTRLSVL.

The CDR3: CASARGVKDTQYF. The DNA for the CDR3 is TGTGCCAGCGCCCGGGGGGTCAAAGATACGCAGTATTTT. The chain links TRBV7-3 to TRBJ2-3, with 7 nucleotides matching TRBD2. The CDR3 is made up of 13 amino acids. Unmatched junction bases numbered 7, after V lost 8 bases and J lost 5 bases. The germline V gene has CDR1 SGHTA and CDR2 FQGTGA.

The chain combines TRBV19 with TRBJ2-1; D unresolved. CDR1 and CDR2 (germline): LNHDA, SQIVND (reference sequence). The CDR3 has 12 residues. The V and J ends lost 5 bases and 4 bases respectively, with 6 bases between them. CDR3 sequence reads: CASSSPYNEQFF. The CDR3 DNA reads TGTGCCAGTAGTTCTCCTTACAATGAGCAGTTCTTC.

This clone was recorded once. The gene calls are TRBV28 and TRBJ1-1, with 9 bases that match TRBD1. Germline CDR1 reads MDHEN; CDR2 reads SYDVKM. J lost 4 bases, V lost 4 bases, and 4 bases had no gene match. The CDR3 runs to 14 residues. CDR3 bases: TGTGCCAGCAGTTCCGGACAGGGGACCACTGAAGCTTTCTTT. Residues: CASSSGQGTTEAFF.

The chain joins TRBV18 to TRBJ1-2, with 8 bases aligning to TRBD1. The CDR3 consists of 16 residues. Germline V lookup: CDR1 KGHSH, CDR2 LQKENI. With 6 bases clipped from V and 4 bases from J, the junction kept 13 bases outside the gene matches. CDR3 DNA: TGTGCCAGCTCCGCGGGACAGGATCTATCGGCCTATGGCTACACCTTC. Translating gives CASSAGQDLSAYGYTF.

The chain links TRBV5-1 to TRBJ2-2, with D perhaps TRBD2 (6 bases). The CDR3 loop spans 16 amino acids. From germline, CDR1 is SGHRS and CDR2 YFSETQ. Trimming stripped 6 bases from V and 7 bases from J, with 22 bases between. The CDR3 bases are TGCGCCAGCACCATCCAAGCCGGGAGTTATGGCGGGGAGCTGTTTTTT. Protein sequence: CASTIQAGSYGGELFF.

The chain joins TRBV6-5 to TRBJ2-1; D may be TRBD2 (6 bases). The CDR3 spans 12 residues. Germline V gene sequence: CDR1 MNHEY, CDR2 SVGAGI. V shed 2 bases and J shed 8 bases, with 7 bases lying between them. The CDR3 DNA follows: TGTGCCAGCAGTTACCCGGGGGATGAGCAGTTCTTC. Translated, it gives CASSYPGDEQFF.

V usage is TRBV21-1 and J usage is TRBJ1-1; the table calls TRBD1, which could not be checked here. TRBV21-1 is a known pseudogene. The length of the CDR3 is 17 residues. CDR3: CASSKALGQIMNTEAFF. DNA of the CDR3: TGTGCCAGCAGCAAAGCGCTGGGACAGATTATGAACACTGAAGCTTTCTTT.

This chain joins TRBV7-3 and TRBJ2-2; D might be TRBD2 (6 bases). V was shortened by 6 bases and J by 8 bases, with 16 bases between the two germline ends. Germline lookup yields CDR1 SGHTA and CDR2 FQGTGA. The CDR3 is made up of 14 amino acids. The CDR3: CASRPPGAGGELFF. DNA for the CDR3: TGTGCCAGCAGGCCCCCGGGAGCCGGGGGGGAGCTGTTTTTT.

The chain employs TRBV28 and TRBJ2-1; D call uncertain. In germline, CDR1 is MDHEN, CDR2 SYDVKM. This CDR3 has 14 amino acids. Trimming shortened V by 1 base and J by 6 bases, and 10 bases separated the two germline ends. The CDR3: CASSLSGLSNEQFF. In nucleotides, the CDR3 is TGTGCCAGCAGTTTATCAGGCCTTTCCAATGAGCAGTTCTTC.

In this sample, this clone turned up a few times. The chain combines TRBV30 with TRBJ1-2; TRBD1 matches at 7 bases. The CDR3 covers 14 residues. Per the germline V gene, CDR1 is GTSNPN and CDR2 is SVGIG (reference sequence). The junction had 10 bases not matched to a gene; V was cut back by 5 bases and J by 4 bases. The CDR3 is CAWQQGFGSYGYTF. CDR3 DNA sequence: TGTGCCTGGCAACAGGGGTTCGGTTCCTATGGCTACACCTTC.